These 23 T cell receptor beta chains were all obtained from the same sample, sequenced in a study of low-dose radiotherapy and immunotherapy resistance in tumors. TRAV and TRBV primers primed cDNA for both TCRalpha and TCRbeta. TCRs underwent 20 PCR cycles of amplification with a constant-region primer and V-primer adapter. TCRdb re-analysed the reads in MiXCR, keeping a single row per CDR3 protein. The top ten clones hold 5.7% of a sample with tens of thousands of distinct CDR3 sequences, roughly a quarter of them seen once. Time point defined: before trial treatment. This specimen was PBMCs, taken before treatment. The receptors originated from a male donor with prostate cancer.

This clonotype was counted many times. The rearrangement uses TRBV13 and TRBJ2-5; no clear D. Per germline, CDR1 PRHDT and CDR2 FYEKMQ (reference sequence). The CDR3 is 12 amino acids. The V gene lost 5 bases and the J gene lost 5 bases, with 9 bases spanning the gap. The CDR3 is CASSVVWETQYF. DNA of the CDR3: TGTGCCAGCAGCGTGGTGTGGGAGACCCAGTACTTC.

This clonotype was seen ten or more times. The chain combines TRBV5-1 with TRBJ1-1; 10 nucleotides match TRBD1. Germline trimming cut 4 bases from V and 5 bases from J; bases unmatched to any gene: 8. This CDR3 is 15 amino acids long. Germline CDR1 is SGHRS and CDR2 is YFSETQ. This chain's CDR3 is CASSLGTGVGTEAFF. CDR3 nucleotides: TGCGCCAGCAGCCTAGGGACAGGGGTCGGAACTGAAGCTTTCTTT.

As regards this clonotype: A much more abundant neighbour one base away suggests this may be a read error. J is TRBJ1-2 and V is TRBV5-8, with D hard to call. CDR3 size: 13 residues. Deletions cut 0 bases from V and 9 bases from J, with 12 bases between. CDR1 is SGHTS and CDR2 is YDEGEE in the germline V gene. DNA for the CDR3: TGTGCCAGCAGCTTGGTCACCCAACGGAGCTACACCTTC. Protein product: CASSLVTQRSYTF.

This clonotype was recorded at least ten times. The rearrangement links TRBV6-6 to TRBJ2-7; possibly TRBD1 for D (6 bases). Trimming took off 3 bases at V and 6 bases at J, with 15 bases between the two ends. The CDR3 runs 14 residues. Germline CDR1 is MNHNY and CDR2 is SVGAGI (reference sequence). Written as DNA, the CDR3 is TGTGCCAGCAGTTATGCAATAGGGGGATCCGAGCAGTACTTC. Encoded protein: CASSYAIGGSEQYF.

This clonotype was seen only a few times. J is TRBJ1-1 and V is TRBV12-3 or TRBV12-4; D might be TRBD1 (5 bases). V gave up 3 bases and J gave up 1 base, with 12 bases separating them. CDR3 size: 15 residues. Written as DNA, the CDR3 is TGTGCCAGCAGTTTCTCAGGGCACGGGAACACTGAAGCTTTCTTT. Its protein product is CASSFSGHGNTEAFF.

This clonotype was detected a few times. V usage is TRBV6-2 or TRBV6-3 and J usage is TRBJ1-5; no reliable D call. With 0 bases removed from V and 0 bases from J, the gap between germline ends came to 6 bases. CDR1 and CDR2 from the germline V gene are MNHEY and SVGEGT. This CDR3 is 15 amino acids long. The CDR3 spells CASSYSGDSNQPQHF. The CDR3 DNA reads TGTGCCAGCAGTTACTCTGGGGATAGCAATCAGCCCCAGCATTTT.

The genes are TRBV9 and TRBJ1-6, with D unresolved. Germline V gene sequence: CDR1 SGDLS, CDR2 YYNGEE. The CDR3 totals 15 residues. Trimming took 0 bases from V and 8 from J, leaving 12 bases between them. CDR3 region: CASSVGSLSDSPLHF. DNA of the CDR3: TGTGCCAGCAGCGTAGGGTCCTTAAGTGATTCACCCCTCCACTTT.

This clonotype occurred many times. The chain recombines TRBV7-6 with TRBJ2-2, with D possibly called TRBD1 or TRBD2 (5 bases each). Trimming shortened V by 5 bases and J by 5 bases, and 9 bases separated the two germline ends. Germline-derived CDR1 and CDR2 are SGHVS and FNYEAQ. This CDR3 comprises 13 residues. The DNA for the CDR3 is TGTGCCAGCAGCGCCAGGGAGACCGGGGAGCTGTTTTTT. It yields the protein CASSARETGELFF.

The chain links TRBV4-1 to TRBJ2-5, with 8 bases lining up with TRBD2. Germline CDR1 MGHRA, CDR2 YSYEKL. The trim removed 1 base at V and 2 bases at J, leaving 3 bases unmatched. The CDR3 length is 15 residues. The CDR3, as DNA: TGCGCCAGCAGCCAAGTAGCGGGAATGCAAGAGACCCAGTACTTC. Translation: CASSQVAGMQETQYF.

This sequence joins TRBV6-6 and TRBJ1-2; D unclear. The CDR3 extends over 13 amino acids. Germline CDR1 and CDR2: MNHNY and SVGAGI (reference sequence). The V end was cut by 5 bases, the J end by 9 bases, with 16 bases between. The CDR3 coding sequence is TGTGCCAGCAGTGAAGTTGTCCTTCCGAGCTACACCTTC. Its translation is CASSEVVLPSYTF.

Ten or more counts support this clonotype. This rearrangement joins TRBV29-1 to TRBJ1-2; no reliable D call. Looked up from germline, CDR1 is SQVTM and CDR2 is ANQGSEA. This CDR3 has 12 residues. V lost 6 bases and J 5 bases, leaving 13 bases between the germline ends. DNA for the CDR3: TGCAGCGTGATGGCGTTGAGGTATGGCTACACCTTC. Protein sequence: CSVMALRYGYTF.

The J gene is TRBJ2-2, the V gene TRBV5-1; TRBD2 matches 11 bases. The CDR3 has 15 amino acids. Germline V gene data show CDR1 as SGHRS and CDR2 as YFSETQ. The ends lost 3 bases at V and 6 bases at J; junction bases unmatched: 4. Here the CDR3 DNA reads TGCGCCAGCAGCTACCTAGCGGGAGGCGCCGGGGAGCTGTTTTTT. Protein sequence: CASSYLAGGAGELFF.

This clonotype was observed many times. The chain joins TRBV15 to TRBJ2-7, with 10 nucleotides matching TRBD2. Germline assignment: CDR1 LNHNV and CDR2 YYDKDF (reference sequence). The CDR3 has 16 amino acids. With 0 bases clipped from V and 4 bases from J, the junction kept 6 bases outside the gene matches. In DNA, the CDR3 is TGTGCCACCAGCAGAGATCTAGCGGGAGTTTCTTACGAGCAGTACTTC. Translation gives CATSRDLAGVSYEQYF.

At least ten counts were recorded for this clonotype. The chain uses TRBV19 and TRBJ2-1; the match to TRBD1 covers 12 bases. V gave up 4 bases and J gave up 6 bases; unmatched junction bases: 4. This CDR3 region has 15 residues. Germline CDR1 and CDR2: LNHDA and SQIVND (reference sequence). The CDR3: CASSSGTGGSNEQFF. CDR3 nucleotide sequence: TGTGCCAGTAGTAGCGGGACAGGGGGCTCCAATGAGCAGTTCTTC.

The rearrangement joins TRBV9 to TRBJ2-1, with TRBD2 identical over 8 bases. Germline assignment: CDR1 SGDLS and CDR2 YYNGEE. The CDR3 has 19 residues. J gave up 4 bases and V 0 bases, and 15 bases lay outside the gene matches. The CDR3 region is CASSVEGGGLDFIYNEQFF. The CDR3 DNA sequence: TGTGCCAGCAGCGTAGAGGGAGGGGGACTAGACTTCATTTACAATGAGCAGTTCTTC.

This clonotype was seen repeatedly, ten times or more. V is TRBV2 and J is TRBJ2-2; D is perhaps TRBD1 or TRBD2 (5 bases each). Trimming stripped 6 bases from V and 5 bases from J, with 16 bases between. Germline lookup yields CDR1 SNHLY and CDR2 FYNNEI. The CDR3 is 15 amino acids. The CDR3, as DNA: TGTGCCAGCAGGATGGCAGGGACCTATACCGGGGAGCTGTTTTTT. This gives the protein CASRMAGTYTGELFF.

This clonotype appeared many times. The chain employs TRBV12-3 or TRBV12-4 and TRBJ1-1, with TRBD1 as a possible D gene (6 bases). V was pared by 5 bases and J by 0 bases, with 13 bases between. The CDR3 runs to 15 residues. The chain's CDR3 is CASSPRGAVNTEAFF. The CDR3 DNA is TGTGCCAGCAGTCCGAGGGGGGCGGTGAACACTGAAGCTTTCTTT.

This clonotype was detected ten times or more. This sequence joins TRBV18 and TRBJ1-1, with 9 nucleotides matching TRBD1. The CDR3 is made up of 16 amino acids. The V and J ends lost 3 bases and 3 bases, in that order; junction bases with no gene match: 8. Germline V CDR1 and CDR2: KGHSH, LQKENI. In nucleotides, the CDR3 is TGTGCCAGCTCACCCCTCCCCTGGACAGGGGACACTGAAGCTTTCTTT. Translation: CASSPLPWTGDTEAFF.

This clonotype appeared many times. The J gene is TRBJ2-5, the V gene TRBV3-1; D is perhaps TRBD1 (5 bases). Germline assignment: CDR1 LGHDT and CDR2 YNNKEL (reference sequence). The CDR3 contains 12 residues. Trimming cost V 3 bases and J 3 bases, with 5 bases left between them. The CDR3 nucleotides are TGTGCCAGCAGCCACAGGGAAGAGACCCAGTACTTC. It encodes CASSHREETQYF.

This clonotype was counted many times. The V and J genes are TRBV4-1 and TRBJ2-7; tentative D call: TRBD2 (5 bases). The CDR3 contains 15 residues. CDR1 and CDR2 from the germline V gene are MGHRA and YSYEKL. V was trimmed by 2 bases and J by 3 bases, leaving 14 bases between them. CDR3 in DNA: TGCGCCAGCAGCCAACCACGATCGGGAAACTACGAGCAGTACTTC. Its protein product is CASSQPRSGNYEQYF.

On this clonotype itself: A read error is likely here: a far larger clone is one base away. The chain employs TRBV1 and TRBJ1-5; no DNA check was done on the table's D call, TRBD1. TRBV1 is a pseudogene. This CDR3 has 15 residues. The CDR3 nucleotides are TGTGCCAGCAGCCAAGAGCTAACAGGGGGAGAGCCCCAGCATTTT. Amino acids: CASSQELTGGEPQHF.

This clonotype came up many times. This chain connects TRBV27 to TRBJ2-7; D remains ambiguous. The CDR3 consists of 14 residues. With 4 bases removed from V and 0 bases from J, the gap between germline ends came to 10 bases. In germline, CDR1 is MNHEY, CDR2 SMNVEV (reference sequence). The CDR3 spells CASSYLRSSYEQYF. In DNA, the CDR3 is TGTGCCAGCAGTTACCTCAGGAGCTCCTACGAGCAGTACTTC.

This clonotype has only a few counts. The rearrangement links TRBV18 to TRBJ2-1; TRBD2 is a possible D gene (6 bases). From germline, CDR1 is KGHSH and CDR2 LQKENI. This CDR3 has 16 amino acids. V lost 2 bases and J 6 bases, leaving 17 bases between the germline ends. In DNA, the CDR3 is TGTGCCAGCTCACCAATCTCTTCGGGGGACGGCAATGAGCAGTTCTTC. Translated: CASSPISSGDGNEQFF. Full variable domain (remainder filled in from reference TRBV18 and TRBJ2-1): NAGVMQNPRHLVRRRGQEARLRCSPMKGHSHVYWYRQLPEEGLKFMVYLQKENIIDESGMPKERFSAEFPKEGPSILRIQQVVRGDSAAYFCASSPISSGDGNEQFFGPGTRLTVL.